A selection of T cell receptor beta chains follows, all from one sample in a study of shared clonotypes between healthy human individuals. Profiled with immunoSEQ multiplex PCR; TCRdb holds only in-frame clones, not every one. The data show roughly 1,800,000 clones, 85% to 95% seen once. Sample: naive CD8+ T cells sorted from blood. Receptor source: a man between 18 and 29 years old in good health. The CDR3 runs from the conserved cysteine through the conserved F or W. The order of the fields is clone size, V gene, D gene, J gene, CDR3 DNA, CDR3 protein. D genes are given only for firm matches. Rows give clone size only sometimes, using once, few, many, or a class for an expanded clone.

.	TRBV28	.	TRBJ2-1	TGTGCCAGCACCCCCGGGTGGGTTGGCTCCTACAATGAGCAGTTCTTC	CASTPGWVGSYNEQFF
.	TRBV28	TRBD1	TRBJ2-2	TGTGCCAGCAGTTTTCGGACAGGGTCCGGCCCGGGGGAGCTGTTTTTT	CASSFRTGSGPGELFF
.	TRBV27	TRBD2	TRBJ2-2	TGTGCCAGCAGTTTCTTGCCGACTAGCGAGAGAAACACCGGGGAGCTGTTTTTT	CASSFLPTSERNTGELFF
.	TRBV7-6	TRBD1	TRBJ2-7	TGTGCCAGCAGCTTGGACCGGGACAGTGACTACGAGCAGTACTTC	CASSLDRDSDYEQYF
few	TRBV7-6	TRBD1	TRBJ2-7	TGTGCCAGCAGCTTGGGACAGGGGGCCTACGAGCAGTACTTC	CASSLGQGAYEQYF
.	TRBV19	.	TRBJ1-1	TGTGCCAGTAGTCCCGACGGGAACACTGAAGCTTTCTTT	CASSPDGNTEAFF
.	TRBV4-1	.	TRBJ2-1	TGCGCCAGCAGCCAAGTTTCCGGCAGCTCCTACAATGAGCAGTTCTTC	CASSQVSGSSYNEQFF
.	TRBV6-5	.	TRBJ2-1	TGTGCCAGCAGTGGGCTAGCGTCCTACAATGAGCAGTTCTTC	CASSGLASYNEQFF
.	TRBV13	.	TRBJ2-7	TGTGCCAGCAGCTCCCCCGCGCAGGGCGAAAACGAGCAGTACTTC	CASSSPAQGENEQYF
.	TRBV5-4	.	TRBJ2-5	TGTGCCAGCAGCTTGGTTTCTGGGGAGACCCAGTACTTC	CASSLVSGETQYF
.	TRBV19	.	TRBJ1-1	TGTGCCAGTAGTATAGATCCTACAGGTAGCGCAACTGAAGCTTTCTTT	CASSIDPTGSATEAFF
once	TRBV19	TRBD1	TRBJ2-6	TGTGCCAGTAGTCTACAGGGGGCGAGTCTCTCTGGGGCCAACGTCCTGACTTTC	CASSLQGASLSGANVLTF
.	TRBV9	TRBD1	TRBJ2-1	TGTGCCAGCAGCGTAGACAGGGGTTCCTACAATGAGCAGTTCTTC	CASSVDRGSYNEQFF
.	TRBV19	TRBD2	TRBJ2-3	TGTGCCAGTAGTATAGATAACAGAGCGGGGGACACAGATACGCAGTATTTT	CASSIDNRAGDTDTQYF
.	TRBV11-2	TRBD1	TRBJ2-1	TGTGCCAGCAGCTTAGTTTTGGGACAGGGCAATGAGCAGTTCTTC	CASSLVLGQGNEQFF
.	TRBV4-1	TRBD1	TRBJ2-1	TGCGCCAGCGCGGACAGGGTGTTGACTGAGCAGTTCTTC	CASADRVLTEQFF
.	TRBV5-1	.	TRBJ2-7	TGCGCCAGCAGCTTGCGTTCGGGTTACGAGCAGTACTTC	CASSLRSGYEQYF
.	TRBV11-2	.	TRBJ2-1	TGTGCCAGCAGCTCTAGCCCGGGACTGGTATACAATGAGCAGTTCTTC	CASSSSPGLVYNEQFF
.	TRBV7-8	.	TRBJ2-3	TGTGCCAGCAGCTTAGGGTCAGAGACAGATACGCAGTATTTT	CASSLGSETDTQYF
.	TRBV27	TRBD2	TRBJ2-7	TGTGCCAGCAGTCCCTCTAGCGGGATTTCCGCCTACGAGCAGTACTTC	CASSPSSGISAYEQYF
.	TRBV5-6	.	TRBJ2-1	TGTGCCAGCAGCCGTGACCGAAGACCCTACAATGAGCAGTTCTTC	CASSRDRRPYNEQFF
.	TRBV6-1	.	TRBJ2-7	TGTGCCAGCAGTGCCTCAGGGGCCCTACCGCGGGAGCAGTACTTC	CASSASGALPREQYF
.	TRBV27	TRBD2	TRBJ2-7	TGTGCCAGCAGTAACGTTCGGGGGGGTCCCTCCTACGAGCAGTACTTC	CASSNVRGGPSYEQYF
.	TRBV5-6	TRBD1	TRBJ2-2	TGTGCCAGCAGCTTGGCCTACAGGGGTGGGGAGCTGTTTTTT	CASSLAYRGGELFF
.	TRBV11-2	TRBD2	TRBJ2-7	TGTGCCAGCAGCACTAGCGGGACCAACTACGAGCAGTACTTC	CASSTSGTNYEQYF
once	TRBV29-1	TRBD1	TRBJ2-3	TGCAGCGTTGAAGAATTGAGGACAGGGCACACAGATACGCAGTATTTT	CSVEELRTGHTDTQYF
once	TRBV5-5	.	TRBJ2-7	TGTGCCAGCAGCTTGCCCAGTTTTCCCCCCTACGAGCAGTACTTC	CASSLPSFPPYEQYF
.	TRBV5-4	TRBD2	TRBJ2-7	TGTGCCAGCAGCTTGGGGCTAGCGGGGGTAGACGAGCAGTACTTC	CASSLGLAGVDEQYF
.	TRBV5-6	.	TRBJ1-6	TGTGCCAGCACCCATTACGGCCTCCCCCTCCACTTT	CASTHYGLPLHF
.	TRBV5-1	TRBD2	TRBJ2-5	TGCGCCAGCAGCTTGAGTAGCGGGAGGGAAGAGACCCAGTACTTC	CASSLSSGREETQYF
.	TRBV2	TRBD2	TRBJ2-5	TGTGCCAGCAGTGATACTAGCGGGGGGGGATGGGAGACCCAGTACTTC	CASSDTSGGGWETQYF
.	TRBV7-2	TRBD1	TRBJ2-7	TGTGCCAGCAGCTTTGACCAGACCGGGACAGGGGGACTTTACGAGCAGTACTTC	CASSFDQTGTGGLYEQYF
.	TRBV30	.	TRBJ2-7	TGTGCCTGGAGTGTTGAGGGGCAGCTTCAGCCATACGAGCAGTACTTC	CAWSVEGQLQPYEQYF
.	TRBV7-9	.	TRBJ2-3	TGTGCCAGCAGCGCGGGGGCCTTCACAGATACGCAGTATTTT	CASSAGAFTDTQYF
.	TRBV4-1	.	TRBJ1-3	TGCGCCAGCAGCCAGTCCCCAGGATTAAACACCATATATTTT	CASSQSPGLNTIYF
once	TRBV11-2	.	TRBJ2-7	TGTGCCAGCAGCTTAGAGAACAGGGACCACGAGCAGTACTTC	CASSLENRDHEQYF
.	TRBV9	.	TRBJ1-6	TGTGCCAGCAGCTCAGCGGGGATCGATAATTCACCCCTCCACTTT	CASSSAGIDNSPLHF
.	TRBV7-9	TRBD1	TRBJ2-5	TGTGCCAGCAGCTCCCCGACAGGGGAAGTGGAGACCCAGTACTTC	CASSSPTGEVETQYF
once	TRBV7-9	TRBD1	TRBJ2-5	TGTGCCAGCAGCTCCCAAGTTGACAGGGTCCAAAAGACCCAGTACTTC	CASSSQVDRVQKTQYF
few	TRBV6-6	.	TRBJ2-2	TGTGCCAGCAGTAACACCGGGGAGCTGTTTTTT	CASSNTGELFF
.	TRBV25-1	.	TRBJ1-1	TGTGCCAGCAGTGAGGGGCAGAACACTGAAGCTTTCTTT	CASSEGQNTEAFF
.	TRBV10-3	.	TRBJ1-3	TGTGCCATCAGTGAGTTGGTTCCAGGAAACACCATATATTTT	CAISELVPGNTIYF
.	TRBV4-1	.	TRBJ2-4	TGCGCCAGCAGCCAAGATCGTGGGTGGAGAGGGAAAATAGCCAAAAACATTCAGTACTTC	CASSQDRGWRGKIAKNIQYF
.	TRBV7-8	TRBD1	TRBJ2-7	TGTGCCAGCAGCGAGGACAGGGGCTACGAGCAGTACTTC	CASSEDRGYEQYF
.	TRBV25-1	.	TRBJ1-2	TGTGCCAGCAGTGAACTGACCGTGGAGGGTTATGGCTACACCTTC	CASSELTVEGYGYTF
.	TRBV7-9	.	TRBJ2-2	TGTGCCAGCAGCCTACGGGACCGTCCGAACACCGGGGAGCTGTTTTTT	CASSLRDRPNTGELFF
.	TRBV19	.	TRBJ2-7	TGTGCCAGTAGTATAGGGGCAGGGTCCTACGAGCAGTACTTC	CASSIGAGSYEQYF
.	TRBV5-4	TRBD1	TRBJ2-1	TGTGCCAGCAGCTGGGGACAGGGCTTTTACAATGAGCAGTTCTTC	CASSWGQGFYNEQFF
.	TRBV15	.	TRBJ1-1	TGTGCCACCAGCGACTACAGGGCAGCAGAGAACACTGAAGCTTTCTTT	CATSDYRAAENTEAFF
.	TRBV7-3	.	TRBJ2-3	TGTGCCAGCAGCTCCGCCGGGGATACGCAGTATTTT	CASSSAGDTQYF
.	TRBV4-1	.	TRBJ1-3	TGCGCCAGCAGCCAAGATGGACTGTCCGGCTCTGGAAACACCATATATTTT	CASSQDGLSGSGNTIYF
.	TRBV5-1	.	TRBJ1-2	TGCGCCAGCAGCTTGGTGGCGTACGATGGCTACACCTTC	CASSLVAYDGYTF
.	TRBV7-9	.	TRBJ2-7	TGTGCCAGCAGCTTAGCGGGGCAGTTTGAGAGCGAGCAGTACTTC	CASSLAGQFESEQYF
.	TRBV5-6	.	TRBJ1-1	TGTGCCAGTCGGTTTGGGGGCACTGAAGCTTTCTTT	CASRFGGTEAFF
.	TRBV27	.	TRBJ1-2	TGTGCCAGCAGTTTTAGCGGGGGCAACTATGGCTACACCTTC	CASSFSGGNYGYTF
.	TRBV4-3	.	TRBJ2-2	TGCGCCAGCAGCTGGGGCAGGACGAACACCGGGGAGCTGTTTTTT	CASSWGRTNTGELFF
.	TRBV18	.	TRBJ2-5	TGTGCCAGCTCACCACAAGGGGCCCAAGAGACCCAGTACTTC	CASSPQGAQETQYF
.	TRBV4-1	TRBD2	TRBJ2-3	TGCGCCAGCAGCGGGCGTGCGGGAGAGACAGATACGCAGTATTTT	CASSGRAGETDTQYF